This is a list of T cell receptor beta chains from one sample in a study of T cells in localized non-small cell lung cancer. Here immunoSEQ multiplex PCR was the method, and the copy in TCRdb shows in-frame clones only, minus some. The sample lists about 48,000 clones; about 80% were seen once. The material sequenced was peripheral blood, taken before any cancer treatment. The origin of the receptors is a man aged 40-75 years with stage I squamous cell lung carcinoma. Each CDR3 is given with its conserved first and last residue. D genes are given only for firm matches. A row's size may be missing; if present it is once, few, many or a size class.

TRBD1 TRBJ1-2 TRBV7-2 few CASSPDRGRSGYTF TGTGCCAGCAGCCCGGACAGGGGGCGGAGTGGCTACACCTTC
. TRBJ2-5 TRBV7-7 . CASSLALRAPLETQYF TGTGCTAGCAGCTTAGCGCTGCGGGCACCGCTAGAGACCCAGTACTTC
TRBD1 TRBJ2-3 TRBV27 once CASSVQGAHHTQYF TGTGCCAGCAGCGTCCAGGGGGCGCATCATACGCAGTATTTT
. TRBJ2-5 TRBV9 . CASSIRGGQETQYF TGTGCCAGCTCTATACGAGGGGGTCAAGAGACCCAGTACTTC
TRBD2 TRBJ2-3 TRBV4-2 . CASSQAGGAGTDTQYF TGTGCCAGCAGCCAAGCCGGGGGGGCAGGCACAGATACGCAGTATTTT
. TRBJ1-6 TRBV9 . CASSVGGARGSPLHF TGTGCCAGCAGCGTAGGGGGGGCGCGGGGTTCACCCCTCCACTTT
. TRBJ2-1 TRBV10-3 . CAISESVTNEQFF TGTGCCATCAGTGAGTCGGTGACTAATGAGCAGTTCTTC
. TRBJ2-7 TRBV25-1 . CASSEFEQYF TGTGCCAGCAGTGAATTCGAGCAGTACTTC
TRBD2 TRBJ2-1 TRBV6-4 once CASSDPSLAGGSNEQFF TGTGCCAGCAGTGATCCCAGCCTAGCGGGGGGTTCCAATGAGCAGTTCTTC
. TRBJ1-1 TRBV10-3 . CAISPQGVGTEAFF TGTGCCATCAGCCCGCAGGGAGTGGGCACTGAAGCTTTCTTT